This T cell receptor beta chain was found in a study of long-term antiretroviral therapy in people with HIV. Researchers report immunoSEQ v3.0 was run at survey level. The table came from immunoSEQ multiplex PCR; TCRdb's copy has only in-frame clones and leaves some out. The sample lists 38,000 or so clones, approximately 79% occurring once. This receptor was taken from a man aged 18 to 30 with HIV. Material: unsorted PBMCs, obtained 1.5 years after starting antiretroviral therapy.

Written as DNA, the CDR3 is TGTGCCAGCAGAATGGATAGGGACAAAGGTGGCTACACCTTC. Its protein is CASRMDRDKGGYTF. The chain joins TRBV5-6 to TRBJ1-2; possibly TRBD1 for D (6 bases). The CDR3 spans 14 residues. The germline V gene has CDR1 SGHDT and CDR2 YYEEEE. V gave up 5 bases and J gave up 7 bases, with 18 bases separating them.